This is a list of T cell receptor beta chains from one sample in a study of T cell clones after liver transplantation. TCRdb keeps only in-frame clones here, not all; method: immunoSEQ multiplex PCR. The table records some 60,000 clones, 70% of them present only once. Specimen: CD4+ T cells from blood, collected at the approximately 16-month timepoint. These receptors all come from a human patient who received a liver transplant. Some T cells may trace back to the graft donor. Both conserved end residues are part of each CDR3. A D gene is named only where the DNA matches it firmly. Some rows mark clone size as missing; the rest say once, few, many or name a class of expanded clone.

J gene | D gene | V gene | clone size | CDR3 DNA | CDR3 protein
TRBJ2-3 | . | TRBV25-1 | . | TGTGCCAGCAGTGAATATGGGGTGGGAAGGGGGAACGAAGATACGCAGTATTTT | CASSEYGVGRGNEDTQYF
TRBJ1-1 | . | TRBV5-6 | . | TGTGCCAGCAGCTCAGGACAGCAGAACACTGAAGCTTTCTTT | CASSSGQQNTEAFF
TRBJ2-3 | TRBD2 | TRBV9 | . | TGTGCCAGCAAGTCCGGACTAGCAGGGGATACGCAGTATTTT | CASKSGLAGDTQYF
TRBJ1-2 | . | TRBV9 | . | TGTGCCAGCAGCGATGAATCGGGATATGGCTACACCTTC | CASSDESGYGYTF
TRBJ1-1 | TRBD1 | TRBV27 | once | TGTGCCAGCAGGCAGGGGGCGTGGGACACTGAAGCTTTCTTT | CASRQGAWDTEAFF
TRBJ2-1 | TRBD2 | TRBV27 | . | TGTGCCAGCAGGAGACTAGCGGGGAACAATGAGCAGTTCTTC | CASRRLAGNNEQFF
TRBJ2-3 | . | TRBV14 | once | TGTGCCAGCAGCCCCCCGGGGCGTTACACAGATACGCAGTATTTT | CASSPPGRYTDTQYF
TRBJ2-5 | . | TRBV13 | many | TGTGCCAGCAGCTTAAAGGGGGGGCTTGAGACCCAGTACTTC | CASSLKGGLETQYF
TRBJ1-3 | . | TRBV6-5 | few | TGTGCCAGCAGTTACTCGTCAGTTGAAAACACCATATATTTT | CASSYSSVENTIYF
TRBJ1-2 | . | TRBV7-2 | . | TGTGCCAGCAGCTCTCGGGACGGTGGCTACACCTTC | CASSSRDGGYTF
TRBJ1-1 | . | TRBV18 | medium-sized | TGTGCCAGCTCACCAAGTAGGGACACTGAAGCTTTCTTT | CASSPSRDTEAFF
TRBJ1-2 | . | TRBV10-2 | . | TGCGCCAGCAGTGAGAGGCAGGGTCATGGCTACACCTTC | CASSERQGHGYTF
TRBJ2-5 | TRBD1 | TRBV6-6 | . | TGTGCCAGCAGTTACTCGTCAGGGGGCCCGGAGACCCAGTACTTC | CASSYSSGGPETQYF
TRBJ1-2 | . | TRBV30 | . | TGTGCCTGGAGTGCATATTCCGGGTATGGCTACACCTTC | CAWSAYSGYGYTF
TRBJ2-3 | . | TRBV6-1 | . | TGTGCCAGCATCCCGGGGGGCCCCACAGATACGCAGTATTTT | CASIPGGPTDTQYF
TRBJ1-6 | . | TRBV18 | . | TGTGCCAGCTCACCACGGAACCCCGCTAATTCACCCCTCCACTTT | CASSPRNPANSPLHF
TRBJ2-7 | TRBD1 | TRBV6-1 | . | TGTGCCAGCAGTGCGACAGGGGGCGGGGAGCAGTACTTC | CASSATGGGEQYF
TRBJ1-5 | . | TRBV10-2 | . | TGCGCCAGCAGTGAACCCGGTCAGCCCCAGCATTTT | CASSEPGQPQHF
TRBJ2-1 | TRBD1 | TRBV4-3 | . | TGCGCCAGCAGCCAAGACCCGGGACAGGCCAAGCAGTTCTTC | CASSQDPGQAKQFF
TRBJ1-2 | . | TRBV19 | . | TGTGCCAGTTCCCCTGACGTCCGGAACTATGGCTACACCTTC | CASSPDVRNYGYTF
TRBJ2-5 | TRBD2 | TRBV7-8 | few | TGTGCCAGCAGCTTTGGACTAGCGGGGCGAGAGACCCAGTACTTC | CASSFGLAGRETQYF
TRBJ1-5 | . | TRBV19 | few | TGTGCCAGTAACACTATCGGACCGGGCGGTCAGCCCCAGCATTTT | CASNTIGPGGQPQHF
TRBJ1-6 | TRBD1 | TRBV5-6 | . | TGTGCCAGCAGCTTCAGGACAGGGGATTCACCCCTCCACTTT | CASSFRTGDSPLHF
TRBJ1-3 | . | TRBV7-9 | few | TGTGCCAGCAGCTTAGGGACGGTTAGCTCTGGAAACACCATATATTTT | CASSLGTVSSGNTIYF
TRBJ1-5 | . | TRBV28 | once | TGTGCCAGCAGCTACCGGCGAGGGGTAGGCAATCAGCCCCAGCATTTT | CASSYRRGVGNQPQHF